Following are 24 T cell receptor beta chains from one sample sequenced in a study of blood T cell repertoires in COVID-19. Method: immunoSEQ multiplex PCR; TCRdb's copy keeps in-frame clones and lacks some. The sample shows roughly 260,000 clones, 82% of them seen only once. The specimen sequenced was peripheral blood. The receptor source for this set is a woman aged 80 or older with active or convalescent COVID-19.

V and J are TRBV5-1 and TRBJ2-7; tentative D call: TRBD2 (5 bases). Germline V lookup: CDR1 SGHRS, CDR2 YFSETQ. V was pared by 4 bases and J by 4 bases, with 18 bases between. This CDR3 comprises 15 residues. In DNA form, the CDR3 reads TGCGCCAGCAGCACCGGAGGTGCGGTAACTTACGAGCAGTACTTC. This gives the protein CASSTGGAVTYEQYF.

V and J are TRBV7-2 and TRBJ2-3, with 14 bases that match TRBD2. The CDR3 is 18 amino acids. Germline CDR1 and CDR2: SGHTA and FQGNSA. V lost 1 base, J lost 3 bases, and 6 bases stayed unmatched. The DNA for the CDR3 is TGTGCCAGCAGCTTAGGCTGGACTAGCGGGAGGCCTACAGATACGCAGTATTTT. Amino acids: CASSLGWTSGRPTDTQYF. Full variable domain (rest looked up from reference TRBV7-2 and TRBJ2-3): GAGVSQSPSNKVTEKGKDVELRCDPISGHTALYWYRQSLGQGLEFLIYFQGNSAPDKSGLPSDRFSAERTGGSVSTLTIQRTQQEDSAVYLCASSLGWTSGRPTDTQYFGPGTRLTVL.

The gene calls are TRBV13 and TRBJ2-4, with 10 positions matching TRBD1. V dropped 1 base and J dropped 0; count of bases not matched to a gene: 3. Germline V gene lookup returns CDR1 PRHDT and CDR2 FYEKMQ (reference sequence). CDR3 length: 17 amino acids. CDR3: CASSLERDRGAKNIQYF. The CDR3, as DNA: TGTGCCAGCAGCTTAGAGAGGGACAGGGGAGCCAAAAACATTCAGTACTTC.

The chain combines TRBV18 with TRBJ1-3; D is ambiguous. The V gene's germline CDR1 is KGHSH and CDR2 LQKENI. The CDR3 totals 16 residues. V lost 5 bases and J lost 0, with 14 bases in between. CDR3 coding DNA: TGTGCCAGCTCAATGGGTGGAACAGTCTCTGGAAACACCATATATTTT. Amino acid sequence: CASSMGGTVSGNTIYF.

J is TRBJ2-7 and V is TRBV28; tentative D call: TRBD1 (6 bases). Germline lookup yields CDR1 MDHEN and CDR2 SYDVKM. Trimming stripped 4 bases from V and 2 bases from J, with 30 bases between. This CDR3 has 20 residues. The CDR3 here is CASSSFLTGWQWSSTYEQYF. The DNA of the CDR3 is TGTGCCAGCAGTTCCTTTTTGACAGGCTGGCAATGGTCGTCAACCTACGAGCAGTACTTC.

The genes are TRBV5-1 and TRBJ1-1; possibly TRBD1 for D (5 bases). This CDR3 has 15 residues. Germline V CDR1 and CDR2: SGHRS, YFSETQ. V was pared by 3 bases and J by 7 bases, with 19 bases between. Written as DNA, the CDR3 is TGCGCCAGCAGCTCCACTGGGACTCAAGGTCTTGAAGCTTTCTTT. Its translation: CASSSTGTQGLEAFF.

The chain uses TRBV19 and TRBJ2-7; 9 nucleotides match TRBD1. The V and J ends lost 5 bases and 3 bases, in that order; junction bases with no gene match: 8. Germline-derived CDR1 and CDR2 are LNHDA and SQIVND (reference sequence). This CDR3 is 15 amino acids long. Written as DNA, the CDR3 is TGTGCCAGTAGTGCCACCGGGACAGGGTTCTACGAGCAGTACTTC. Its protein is CASSATGTGFYEQYF.

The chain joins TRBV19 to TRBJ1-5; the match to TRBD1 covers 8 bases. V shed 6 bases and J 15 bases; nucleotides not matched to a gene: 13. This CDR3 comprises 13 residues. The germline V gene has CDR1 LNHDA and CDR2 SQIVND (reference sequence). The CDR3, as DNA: TGTGCCAGTAGCCGTGACACGGGACAGGAGTCGCATTTT. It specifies CASSRDTGQESHF. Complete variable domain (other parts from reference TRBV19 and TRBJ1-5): DGGITQSPKYLFRKEGQNVTLSCEQNLNHDAMYWYRQDPGQGLRLIYYSQIVNDFQKGDIAEGYSVSREKKESFPLTVTSAQKNPTAFYLCASSRDTGQESHFGDGTRLSIL.

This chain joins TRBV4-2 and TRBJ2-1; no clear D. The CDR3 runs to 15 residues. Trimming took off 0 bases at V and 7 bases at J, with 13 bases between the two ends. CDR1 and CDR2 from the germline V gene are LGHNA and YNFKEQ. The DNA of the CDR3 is TGTGCCAGCAGCCAAGAACTACACGAAATGAATGAGCAGTTCTTC. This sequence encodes CASSQELHEMNEQFF.

Here the CDR3 reads CASSQVPGQGVSREQYF. DNA of the CDR3: TGTGCCAGCAGCCAAGTTCCGGGACAGGGAGTGTCGCGCGAGCAGTACTTC. The chain combines TRBV3-1 (or the pseudogene TRBV3-2) with TRBJ2-7; 9 bases match TRBD1. Unmatched junction bases numbered 13, after V lost 1 base and J lost 6 bases. The CDR3 sequence is 17 residues long. CDR1 and CDR2 (germline): LGHDT, YNNKEL (reference sequence).

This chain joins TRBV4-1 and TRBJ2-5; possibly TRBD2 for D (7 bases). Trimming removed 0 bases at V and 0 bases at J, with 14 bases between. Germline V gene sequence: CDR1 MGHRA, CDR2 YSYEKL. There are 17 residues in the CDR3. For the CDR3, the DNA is TGCGCCAGCAGCCAAGATAGGGGGGGGGCCAACCAAGAGACCCAGTACTTC. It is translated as CASSQDRGGANQETQYF.

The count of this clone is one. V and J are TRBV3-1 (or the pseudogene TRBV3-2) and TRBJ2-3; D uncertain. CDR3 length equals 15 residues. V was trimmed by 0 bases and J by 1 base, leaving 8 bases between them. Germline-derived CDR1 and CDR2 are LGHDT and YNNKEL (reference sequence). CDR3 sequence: CASSQDPSRTDTQYF. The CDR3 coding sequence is TGTGCCAGCAGCCAAGATCCGTCTCGCACAGATACGCAGTATTTT.

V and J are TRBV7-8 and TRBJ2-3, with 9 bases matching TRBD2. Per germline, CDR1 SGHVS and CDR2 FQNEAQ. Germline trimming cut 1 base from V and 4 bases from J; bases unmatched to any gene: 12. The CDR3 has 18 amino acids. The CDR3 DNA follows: TGTGCCAGCAGCTTAGTTAGCCGAGCTAGCGGGATGCCAGATACGCAGTATTTT. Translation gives CASSLVSRASGMPDTQYF. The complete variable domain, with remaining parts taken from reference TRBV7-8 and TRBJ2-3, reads GAGVSQSPRYKVAKRGQDVALRCDPISGHVSLFWYQQALGQGPEFLTYFQNEAQLDKSGLPSDRFFAERPEGSVSTLKIQRTQQEDSAVYLCASSLVSRASGMPDTQYFGPGTRLTVL.

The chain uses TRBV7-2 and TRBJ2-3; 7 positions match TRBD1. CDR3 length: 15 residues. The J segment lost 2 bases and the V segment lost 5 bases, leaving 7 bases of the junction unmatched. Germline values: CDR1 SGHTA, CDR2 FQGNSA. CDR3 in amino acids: CASSRDRVLTDTQYF. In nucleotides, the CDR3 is TGTGCCAGCAGCAGAGACAGGGTCCTCACAGATACGCAGTATTTT.

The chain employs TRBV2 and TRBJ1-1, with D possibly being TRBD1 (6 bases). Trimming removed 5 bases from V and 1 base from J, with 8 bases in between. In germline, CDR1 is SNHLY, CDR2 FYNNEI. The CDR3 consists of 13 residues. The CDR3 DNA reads TGTGCCAGCAGTTTGGACAGGAACACTGAAGCTTTCTTT. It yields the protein CASSLDRNTEAFF.

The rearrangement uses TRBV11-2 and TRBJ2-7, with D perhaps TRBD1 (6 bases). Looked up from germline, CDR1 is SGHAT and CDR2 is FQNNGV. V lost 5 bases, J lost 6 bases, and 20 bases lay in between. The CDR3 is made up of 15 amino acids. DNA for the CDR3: TGTGCCAGCAGCCCTCGCTGGGAGCAGGGGAGCGAGCAGTACTTC. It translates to CASSPRWEQGSEQYF.

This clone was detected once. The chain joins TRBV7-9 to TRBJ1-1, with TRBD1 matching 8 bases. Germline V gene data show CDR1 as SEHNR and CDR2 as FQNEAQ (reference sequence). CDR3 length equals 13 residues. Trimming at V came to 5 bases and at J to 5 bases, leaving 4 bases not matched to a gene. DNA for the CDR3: TGTGCCAGCAGCCCACAGGGGGGTACTGAAGCTTTCTTT. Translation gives CASSPQGGTEAFF. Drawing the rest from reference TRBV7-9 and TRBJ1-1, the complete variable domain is DTGVSQNPRHKITKRGQNVTFRCDPISEHNRLYWYRQTLGQGPEFLTYFQNEAQLEKSRLLSDRFSAERPKGSFSTLEIQRTEQGDSAMYLCASSPQGGTEAFFGQGTRLTVV.

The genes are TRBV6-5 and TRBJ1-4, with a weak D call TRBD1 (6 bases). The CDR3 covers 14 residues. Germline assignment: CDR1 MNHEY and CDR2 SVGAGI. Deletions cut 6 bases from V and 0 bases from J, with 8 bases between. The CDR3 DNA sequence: TGTGCCAGCAGGAGGACAGCAACTAATGAAAAACTGTTTTTT. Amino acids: CASRRTATNEKLFF.

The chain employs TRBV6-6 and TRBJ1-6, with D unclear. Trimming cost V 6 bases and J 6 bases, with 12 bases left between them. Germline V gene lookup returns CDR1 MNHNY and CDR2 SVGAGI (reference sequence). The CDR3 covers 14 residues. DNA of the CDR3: TGTGCCAGCAGCCCTCGACACGGTAATTCACCCCTCCACTTT. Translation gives CASSPRHGNSPLHF.

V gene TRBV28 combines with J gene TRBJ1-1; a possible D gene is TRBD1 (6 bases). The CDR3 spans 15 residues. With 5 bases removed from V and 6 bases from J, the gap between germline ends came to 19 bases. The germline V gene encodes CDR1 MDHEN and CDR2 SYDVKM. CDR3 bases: TGTGCCAGCAGTAAACCAAACAGGGTCGCGGCTGAAGCTTTCTTT. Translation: CASSKPNRVAAEAFF.

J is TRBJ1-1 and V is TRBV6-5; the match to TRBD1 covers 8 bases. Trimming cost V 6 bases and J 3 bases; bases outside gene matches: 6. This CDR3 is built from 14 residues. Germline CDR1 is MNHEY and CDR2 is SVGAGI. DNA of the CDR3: TGTGCCAGCAGCCAAGACAGGGGCGACACTGAAGCTTTCTTT. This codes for CASSQDRGDTEAFF.

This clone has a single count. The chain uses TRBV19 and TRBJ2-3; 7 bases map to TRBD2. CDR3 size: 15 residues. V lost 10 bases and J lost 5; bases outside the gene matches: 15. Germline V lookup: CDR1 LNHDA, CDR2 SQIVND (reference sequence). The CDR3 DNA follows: TGTGCCACCAAACGACAAGCGGGAACGCTAGATACGCAGTATTTT. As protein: CATKRQAGTLDTQYF.

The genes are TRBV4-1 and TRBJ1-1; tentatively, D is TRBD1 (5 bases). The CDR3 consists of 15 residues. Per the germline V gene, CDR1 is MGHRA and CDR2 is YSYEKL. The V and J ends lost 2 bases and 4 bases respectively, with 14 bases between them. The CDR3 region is CASSQLAKGRTEAFF. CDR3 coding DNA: TGCGCCAGCAGCCAATTGGCGAAGGGGCGCACTGAAGCTTTCTTT.

CDR3 DNA: TGTGCCAGCAGCAAAGGGACCCGACAGCGAACCTCACCCTACGAGCAGTACTTC. Amino acids: CASSKGTRQRTSPYEQYF. The V call is TRBV21-1, the J call TRBJ2-7; the D call in the table, TRBD1, was not verified against the DNA. TRBV21-1 is noted as a pseudogene. The CDR3 extends over 18 amino acids.